This T cell receptor beta chain was profiled in a study of shared clonotypes between healthy human individuals. The naive CD8 subset, CD45RO-negative cells positively selected for CCR7, excluded terminally differentiated effector memory CD45RA+ cells. As to this clone: Antigen: not known.

V lost 5 bases, J lost 6 bases, and 9 bases lay in between. This CDR3 spans 12 amino acids. Germline lookup yields CDR1 MDHEN and CDR2 SYDVKM. Study results and caveats: Non-shared clonotypes displayed generation probabilities falling below those of clonotypes present in all four donors. Expectations were that clonotype sharing among donors would be affected by sequencing depth.

An assay was performed, and its level was deep. The repertoire was sequenced with immunoSEQ multiplex PCR; TCRdb's copy has only in-frame clones and lacks some. The sample has around 1.9 million clones, 93% seen once. The chain is built from TRBV28 and TRBJ2-3, with D perhaps matching TRBD2 (5 bases). The sample comprised naive CD8+ T cells from PBMCs. This receptor was obtained from a man aged 18 to 30 in good health. Some clones in this sample may be carry-over from other donors' samples. CDR3 residues: CASSPSGDTQYF. The DNA of the CDR3 is TGTGCCAGCAGTCCGTCGGGGGATACGCAGTATTTT.